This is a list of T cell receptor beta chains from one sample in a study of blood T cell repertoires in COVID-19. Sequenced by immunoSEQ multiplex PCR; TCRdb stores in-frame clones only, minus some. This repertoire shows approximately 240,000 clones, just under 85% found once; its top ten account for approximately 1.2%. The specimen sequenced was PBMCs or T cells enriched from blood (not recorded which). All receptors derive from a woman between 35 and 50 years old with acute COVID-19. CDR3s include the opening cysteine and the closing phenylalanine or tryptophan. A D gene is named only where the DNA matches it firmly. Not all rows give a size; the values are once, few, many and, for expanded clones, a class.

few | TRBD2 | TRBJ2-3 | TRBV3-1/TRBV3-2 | TGTGCCAGCAGCCGCAGCGGGAGCTCTAGCACAGATACGCAGTATTTT | CASSRSGSSSTDTQYF
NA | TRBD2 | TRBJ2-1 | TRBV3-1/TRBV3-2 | TGTGCCAGCAGCCAAATTAAGCGGGGGTCTTACAATGAGCAGTTCTTC | CASSQIKRGSYNEQFF
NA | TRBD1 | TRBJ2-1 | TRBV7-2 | TGTGCCAGCAGCCCCCCCGACAGGGTCTCCAGCAATGAGCAGTTCTTC | CASSPPDRVSSNEQFF
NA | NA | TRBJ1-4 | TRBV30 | TGTGCCTGGAGTGGAGGGATTAGAGAAAAACTGTTTTTT | CAWSGGIREKLFF
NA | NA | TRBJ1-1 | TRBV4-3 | TGCGCCAGCAGCCAAGCTAATCGATGGAACACTGAAGCTTTCTTT | CASSQANRWNTEAFF
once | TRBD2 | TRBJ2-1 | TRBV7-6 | TGTGCCAGCAGCTCTAGCCCCGGGGGGGACAATGAGCAGTTCTTC | CASSSSPGGDNEQFF
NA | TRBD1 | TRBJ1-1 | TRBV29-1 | TGCAGCGTAAACAGGGGGCTGACTGAAGCTTTCTTT | CSVNRGLTEAFF
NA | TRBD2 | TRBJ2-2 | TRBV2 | TGTGCCACCTTAGCGGGAGGGAACACCGGGGAGCTGTTTTTT | CATLAGGNTGELFF
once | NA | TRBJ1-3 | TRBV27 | TGTGCCAGCAGCTTCAGCGGAGGTGGAAACACCATATATTTT | CASSFSGGGNTIYF
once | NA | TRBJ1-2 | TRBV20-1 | TGCAGTGCTAGAGAACGAGGAAATACCTTC | CSARERGNTF
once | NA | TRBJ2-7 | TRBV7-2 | TGTGCCAGCAGCGAGGGCGGGGACTCCTACGAGCAGTACTTC | CASSEGGDSYEQYF
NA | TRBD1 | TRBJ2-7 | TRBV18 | TGTGCCAGCTCAGGGACAGGGGGCTACGAGCAGTACTTC | CASSGTGGYEQYF
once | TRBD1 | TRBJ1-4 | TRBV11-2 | TGTGCCAGCAGCGCCAACCGGGACAGGGGGCTACTTTTT | CASSANRDRGLLF
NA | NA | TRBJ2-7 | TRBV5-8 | TGTGCCAGCAGCTTGAGTTTAGGGCAGGGCGCCTACGAGCAGTACTTC | CASSLSLGQGAYEQYF
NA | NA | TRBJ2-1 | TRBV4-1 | TGCGCCAGCAGCCAAGACGGGTCCCCCTACAATGAGCAGTTCTTC | CASSQDGSPYNEQFF
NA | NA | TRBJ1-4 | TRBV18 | TGTGCCAGCTCACCAAGCGGCGGAACCTATGAAAAACTGTTTTTT | CASSPSGGTYEKLFF
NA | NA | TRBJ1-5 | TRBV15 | TGTGCCACCAGCAGAGACAGGCTTGGCAATCAGCCCCAGCATTTT | CATSRDRLGNQPQHF
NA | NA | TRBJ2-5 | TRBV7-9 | TGTGCCAGCAGCTTAGGAGATTTCGGAGAGACCCAGTACTTC | CASSLGDFGETQYF
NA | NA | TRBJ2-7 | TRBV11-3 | TGTGCCAGCAAAGTCTCAACTTCCGCCGACTACGAGCAGTACTTC | CASKVSTSADYEQYF
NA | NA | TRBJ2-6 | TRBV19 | TGTGCCAGTAGTTCAACAGGGTCTGGGGCCAACGTCCTGACTTTC | CASSSTGSGANVLTF
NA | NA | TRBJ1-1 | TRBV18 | TGTGCCAGCTCACCGCTAGGGGGGGACACTGAAGCTTTCTTT | CASSPLGGDTEAFF
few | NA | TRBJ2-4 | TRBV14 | TGTGCCAGCAGCCAAGCAATGACAGGAGGCGACATTCAGTACTTC | CASSQAMTGGDIQYF
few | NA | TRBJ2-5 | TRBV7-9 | TGTGCCAGCAGCCAGGGATGGGAGACCCAGTACTTC | CASSQGWETQYF
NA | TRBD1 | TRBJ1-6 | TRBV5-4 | TGTGCCAGCAGCTTACGGGACAGAGATTCACCCCTCCACTTT | CASSLRDRDSPLHF
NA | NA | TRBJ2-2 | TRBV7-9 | TGTGCCAGCAGCTTAGGCGGGTTGCACGGCGGGGAGCTGTTTTTT | CASSLGGLHGGELFF
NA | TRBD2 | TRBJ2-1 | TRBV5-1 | TGCGCCAGCAGGGTGGGCCTAGCGGGATCGACTGAGCAGTTCTTC | CASRVGLAGSTEQFF
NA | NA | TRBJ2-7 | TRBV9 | TGTGCCAGCAGCGTGGTGACAGATACCTACGAGCAGTACTTC | CASSVVTDTYEQYF
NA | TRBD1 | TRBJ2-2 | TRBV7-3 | TGTGCCAGCAGCCAGGGGACAGGCCGGGGCGGGGAGCTGTTTTTT | CASSQGTGRGGELFF
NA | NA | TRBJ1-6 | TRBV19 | TGTGCCAGTAGTATGACGGGGACACGGATTGAGTCACCCCTCCACTTT | CASSMTGTRIESPLHF
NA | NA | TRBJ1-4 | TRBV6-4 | TGTGCCAGCAGTGACCCCGGGGAGGTAAAACTGTTTTTT | CASSDPGEVKLFF
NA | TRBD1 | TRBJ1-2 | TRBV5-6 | TGTGCCAGCAGCTTAGACAGGGGAAGTTTTGGCTACACCTTC | CASSLDRGSFGYTF
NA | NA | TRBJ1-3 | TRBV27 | TGTGCCAGCAGTTTATCGTACAGAAACTCTGGAAACACCATATATTTT | CASSLSYRNSGNTIYF
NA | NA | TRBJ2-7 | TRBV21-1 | TGTGCCAGCAGCAAAAAGGCCGGGACAGGGGGCTTCGAGCAGTACTTC | CASSKKAGTGGFEQYF
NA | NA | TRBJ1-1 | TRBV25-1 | TGTGCCAGCAGTGAAAAAGTGGGCCTTTCAAACACTGAAGCTTTCTTT | CASSEKVGLSNTEAFF
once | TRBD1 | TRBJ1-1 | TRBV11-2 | TGTGCCAGCACGGGACAGTCGAACACTGAAGCTTTCTTT | CASTGQSNTEAFF
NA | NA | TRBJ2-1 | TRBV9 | TGTGCCAGCAGCGTAGGGGCTTACTCGGAACTTGAGTCCTACAATGAGCAGTTCTTC | CASSVGAYSELESYNEQFF
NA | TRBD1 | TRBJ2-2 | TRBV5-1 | TGCGCCAGCAGCTTGGAACAGGGGACCAGGAATGGCGGGGAGCTGTTTTTT | CASSLEQGTRNGGELFF
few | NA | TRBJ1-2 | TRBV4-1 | TGCGCCAGCAGCGTGAATGGGGGCAGGAGCTATGGCTACACCTTC | CASSVNGGRSYGYTF
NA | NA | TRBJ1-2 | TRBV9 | TGTGCCAGCAGCCCGCCCCTCGTGGAGGGCCCTAACTATGGCTACACCTTC | CASSPPLVEGPNYGYTF
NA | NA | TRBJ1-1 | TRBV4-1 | TGCGCCAGCAGCCAAAGCTCGACGGGGACTTTCTTT | CASSQSSTGTFF
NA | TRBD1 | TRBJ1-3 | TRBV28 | TGTGCCAGCAGTTTAGCCGACAGGGCTGGAAACACCATATATTTT | CASSLADRAGNTIYF
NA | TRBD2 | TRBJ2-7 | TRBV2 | TGTGCCAGCAGGGGTAGCTTAGCGGGACCCTACGAGCAGTACTTC | CASRGSLAGPYEQYF
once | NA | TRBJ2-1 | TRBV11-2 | TGTGCCAGCACCCTGGGGGCCAATAAGATCCAGCAGTTCTTC | CASTLGANKIQQFF
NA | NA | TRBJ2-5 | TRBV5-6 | TGTGCCAGCAGCCCGGTGGGGGCACGCCAAGAGACCCAGTACTTC | CASSPVGARQETQYF
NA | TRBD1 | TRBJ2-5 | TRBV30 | TGTGCCTATGGACAGGGGTTGTTGAAAGAGACCCAGTACTTC | CAYGQGLLKETQYF
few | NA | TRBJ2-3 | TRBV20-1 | TGCAGTGCCCGGTGGTCAGATACGCAGTATTTT | CSARWSDTQYF
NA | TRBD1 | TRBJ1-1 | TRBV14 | TGTGCCAGCAGTCTGCAGGGGGTCACTGAAGCTTTCTTT | CASSLQGVTEAFF
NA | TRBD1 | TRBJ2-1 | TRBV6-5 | TGTGCCAGCAGTTTAGGTCAGGGGGTTATCAATGAGCAGTTCTTC | CASSLGQGVINEQFF
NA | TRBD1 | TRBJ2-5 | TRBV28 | TGTGCCAGCAGTTCCTCGGACAGGGCCTTGTACCAAGAGACCCAGTACTTC | CASSSSDRALYQETQYF
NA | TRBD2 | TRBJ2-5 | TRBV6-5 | TGTGCCAGCAGGTACTACAGCGGGAGTGGAGAGACCCAGTACTTC | CASRYYSGSGETQYF
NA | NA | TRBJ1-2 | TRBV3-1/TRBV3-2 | TGTGCCAGCAGCCCGAAGAGAGGCTCCCCTAACTATGGCTACACCTTC | CASSPKRGSPNYGYTF